This T cell receptor (beta chain) was documented in a study of shared clonotypes between healthy human individuals. Study information: The cohort had two women and a few men, ages 18 to 49.

For this clone: Its antigen is currently unknown.

V lost 4 bases to trimming and J lost 3 bases, with 15 bases between them. The CDR3 spans 15 residues. CDR1 SGHAT and CDR2 FQNNGV come from the germline V gene. The material for each subset, its genomic DNA, was split evenly across several immunoSEQ plates. TCRdb keeps only in-frame clones here, not all; method: immunoSEQ multiplex PCR. The sample yields 2 million to 2.5 million clones, about 94% seen once. General study results and limits: Rarefaction exposed incomplete sorted-subset sequencing despite large depth. Relative to their counterparts shared across all four donors, non-shared clonotypes exhibited diminished generation probabilities.

This chain joins TRBV11-2 and TRBJ1-2, with D hard to call. Material for sequencing was naive CD4+ T cells sorted from blood. Subset in this sample: CD45RA+ positively selected. This TCR came from a man aged 18-30 years in good health. CDR3 sequence: CASSSLRREDYGYTF. In DNA form, the CDR3 reads TGTGCCAGCAGCTCCCTGAGGAGGGAGGACTATGGCTACACCTTC.